This T cell receptor (beta chain) was found in a study of T cell responses to AZD1222 COVID-19 vaccine. The study, taken as a whole, reports: A rise in Spike-specific TCR breadth and depth followed two AZD1222 doses.

The CDR3 spans 17 residues. About this clone itself: The antigen is not known.

TCRdb's table, derived via immunoSEQ multiplex PCR, lists solely in-frame clones and lacks some. The repertoire holds about 97,000 clones, with roughly 87% as singletons. The TCR originated in an adult in good health. This rearrangement joins TRBV21-1 to TRBJ2-2; TRBD1, the D gene given by the table, was not confirmed from the DNA. TRBV21-1 is annotated as a pseudogene. The material was peripheral blood, obtained on day 0 of AZD1222 vaccination. Here the CDR3 DNA reads TGTGCCAGCAGCAAAAGACGGACAGGGGGATGGTCCGGGGAGCTGTTTTTT. Translated: CASSKRRTGGWSGELFF.